This TCR beta chain derives from a study of shared clonotypes between healthy human individuals. Investigators spread the genomic DNA of each subset evenly over several immunoSEQ plates. Some clones are missing from TCRdb's copy, which holds only in-frame ones; the method was immunoSEQ multiplex PCR. Of more than 2 million clones in the sample, about 95% are singletons; the top ten hold roughly 1.1%. Naive CD8 cells were CD45RO-negative, positively selected for CCR7, excluding terminally differentiated effector memory CD45RA+ cells. The CDR3 spans 16 residues. Looked up from germline, CDR1 is MNHEY and CDR2 is SMNVEV (reference sequence). Unmatched junction bases numbered 8, after V lost 6 bases and J lost 0 bases. About this clone: Its antigen is unknown.

Study findings and constraints: A reduction in generation probabilities was seen for non-shared clonotypes relative to those shared by all four donors.

Specimen: naive CD8+ T cells sorted from blood. V gene TRBV27 combines with J gene TRBJ2-1; 7 bases line up with TRBD2. This TCR was recovered from a man younger than 35 in good health. DNA of the CDR3: TGTGCCAGCAGCTGGGTAGCGGGTATCTCCTACAATGAGCAGTTCTTC. This translates into CASSWVAGISYNEQFF.